The 18 T cell receptor beta chains in this list originate from one sample, sequenced in a study of shared clonotypes between healthy human individuals. Clones were read by immunoSEQ multiplex PCR, and TCRdb kept only the in-frame ones, dropping some. This table holds about 490,000 clones, more than 75% found once. Sample: PBMCs. The receptors were sampled from a woman in her 40s in good health. Some clones in this sample may be carry-over from other donors' samples.

Note on this clone: One base separates it from a far larger clone, so it is likely a read error. CDR3 DNA: TGTGCCAGCAGTCCCGGGACAGACACCGGGGAGCTGTTTTTT. This encodes CASSPGTDTGELFF. The chain employs TRBV28 and TRBJ2-2, with 7 bases fitting TRBD1. The CDR3 runs 14 residues. The germline V gene encodes CDR1 MDHEN and CDR2 SYDVKM. J lost 3 bases, V lost 5 bases, and 3 bases had no gene match.

The CDR3: CASSQDALLGGAGEKLFF. As DNA, the CDR3 is TGCGCCAGCAGCCAAGATGCCCTATTAGGGGGCGCGGGTGAAAAACTGTTTTTT. The chain uses TRBV4-3 and TRBJ1-4, with TRBD1 matching 7 bases. The CDR3 runs to 18 residues. From germline, CDR1 is LGHNA and CDR2 YSLEER. V shed 0 bases, J shed 7 bases, and the junction held 14 bases outside the gene matches.

J is TRBJ1-6 and V is TRBV27; 9 nucleotides agree with TRBD1. The CDR3 contains 16 residues. V lost 6 bases to trimming and J lost 9 bases; unmatched junction nucleotides: 12. Germline CDR1 and CDR2: MNHEY and SMNVEV (reference sequence). The CDR3 here is CASRNNPGQGGSPLHF. In DNA, the CDR3 is TGTGCCAGCAGAAATAACCCGGGACAGGGTGGTTCACCCCTCCACTTT.

With respect to this clone: One base away lies a much larger clone, so this may be a sequencing read error. V is TRBV27 and J is TRBJ1-2, with D hard to call. Germline V lookup: CDR1 MNHEY, CDR2 SMNVEV (reference sequence). The CDR3 runs 13 residues. In DNA form, the CDR3 reads TGTGCCAGCAGTTTATCCGGTGGCTATAGCTACACCTTC. Translating it yields CASSLSGGYSYTF.

The sample holds a few counts of this clone. The rearrangement joins TRBV11-1 to TRBJ1-5; D gene unclear. Germline assignment: CDR1 SGHAT and CDR2 FQDESV (reference sequence). The V end lost 2 bases, the J end lost 2 bases, and 7 bases lay between the germline ends. The CDR3 is made up of 14 amino acids. The CDR3 protein is CASSLSCRNQPQHF. Written as DNA, the CDR3 is TGTGCCAGCAGCTTAAGTTGTCGCAATCAGCCCCAGCATTTT.

The V call is TRBV5-4, the J call TRBJ2-2, with D perhaps matching TRBD1 (6 bases). V dropped 1 base and J dropped 2 bases, with 9 bases sitting between them. The CDR3 sequence is 15 residues long. The germline V gene has CDR1 SGHNT and CDR2 YYREEE (reference sequence). CDR3 bases: TGTGCCAGCAGCTTGAGACAGGCCAACACCGGGGAGCTGTTTTTT. It encodes CASSLRQANTGELFF.

The chain joins TRBV25-1 to TRBJ2-6; no reliable D call. Germline-derived CDR1 and CDR2 are MGHDK and SYGVNS. The CDR3 runs to 14 residues. Trimming removed 8 bases from V and 0 bases from J, with 8 bases in between. The CDR3 DNA reads TGTGCCAGCTCCCCCGCCTCTGGGGCCAACGTCCTGACTTTC. It yields the protein CASSPASGANVLTF.

This chain links TRBV27 with TRBJ2-7; D possibly uses TRBD1 or TRBD2 (5 bases each). This CDR3 is built from 18 residues. V was clipped by 0 bases and J by 4 bases, with 22 bases between them. Germline CDR1 and CDR2: MNHEY and SMNVEV (reference sequence). This CDR3 reads CASSLSHGFGGVGYEQYF. The CDR3 nucleotides are TGTGCCAGCAGTTTATCACATGGTTTTGGGGGAGTGGGATACGAGCAGTACTTC.

Here the CDR3 DNA reads TGTGCCACCAGCAGAGGGGGGTTGGGGAACTATGGCTACACCTTC. Residues: CATSRGGLGNYGYTF. The chain links TRBV15 to TRBJ1-2, with TRBD1 as a possible D gene (5 bases). The CDR3 sequence is 15 residues long. Trimming left V 1 base short and J 2 bases short, with 11 bases between. Germline V lookup: CDR1 LNHNV, CDR2 YYDKDF (reference sequence). The whole variable domain, remainder taken from reference TRBV15 and TRBJ1-2, is DAMVIQNPRYQVTQFGKPVTLSCSQTLNHNVMYWYQQKSSQAPKLLFHYYDKDFNNEADTPDNFQSRRPNTSFCFLDIRSPGLGDTAMYLCATSRGGLGNYGYTFGSGTRLTVV.

The rearrangement links TRBV4-1 to TRBJ2-2; a weak D match, TRBD2 (6 bases). Germline values: CDR1 MGHRA, CDR2 YSYEKL. CDR3 length: 16 residues. Trimming pared 0 bases from V and 4 bases from J, leaving 12 bases between. The CDR3 bases are TGCGCCAGCAGCCAAGATGGAGGGGCCATCACCGGGGAGCTGTTTTTT. Translating it yields CASSQDGGAITGELFF.

There are many counts of this clone. The chain couples TRBV7-2 to TRBJ2-7; D uncertain. The length of the CDR3 is 13 residues. Germline CDR1 is SGHTA and CDR2 is FQGNSA. Trimming took 1 base from V and 7 from J, leaving 11 bases between them. The CDR3 bases are TGTGCCAGCAGCTTAGGGTATCAGAGAGAGCAGTACTTC. It translates to CASSLGYQREQYF.

This sequence joins TRBV2 and TRBJ2-2; D unresolved. The length of the CDR3 is 13 residues. Trimming took off 6 bases at V and 5 bases at J, with 10 bases between the two ends. CDR1 is SNHLY, CDR2 FYNNEI, per germline. The CDR3 DNA reads as TGTGCCAGCAGACCCATCTGGACCGGGGAGCTGTTTTTT. Its protein product is CASRPIWTGELFF.

The rearrangement joins TRBV6-6 to TRBJ1-1, with TRBD1 matching 9 bases. With V trimmed by 8 bases and J by 0 bases, 1 base remained unmatched. This CDR3 comprises 13 residues. Germline CDR1 MNHNY, CDR2 SVGAGI (reference sequence). The CDR3 sequence: CASGTGMNTEAFF. CDR3 nucleotides: TGTGCCAGCGGGACAGGGATGAACACTGAAGCTTTCTTT.

The rearrangement links TRBV9 to TRBJ1-1; 8 nucleotides agree with TRBD1. The V and J ends lost 5 bases and 5 bases, in that order; junction bases with no gene match: 5. Germline CDR1 reads SGDLS; CDR2 reads YYNGEE. This CDR3 comprises 13 residues. CDR3 residues: CASSPGGGTEAFF. In DNA form, the CDR3 reads TGTGCCAGCAGTCCAGGGGGCGGGACTGAAGCTTTCTTT.

The gene calls are TRBV7-8 and TRBJ1-1, with TRBD1 identical over 9 bases. The CDR3 is 15 residues long. The trim removed 4 bases at V and 1 base at J, leaving 4 bases unmatched. Germline CDR1 SGHVS, CDR2 FQNEAQ. The DNA for the CDR3 is TGTGCCAGCAGCTCACAGGGGGCGGGGAACACTGAAGCTTTCTTT. Translated: CASSSQGAGNTEAFF.

As concerns this clone: Possible read error: a much larger clone is one base away. This chain links TRBV11-2 with TRBJ2-5, with 7 bases matching TRBD1. Germline V lookup: CDR1 SGHAT, CDR2 FQNNGV. The CDR3 extends over 13 amino acids. Losses at the gene ends were 3 bases for V and 3 bases for J; bases not matched to a gene: 1. This CDR3 is CASSFTGEETQYF. For the CDR3, the DNA is TGTGCCAGCAGCTTTACAGGGGAAGAGACCCAGTACTTC.

The J gene is TRBJ2-7, the V gene TRBV27; D remains unclear. Germline loops: CDR1 MNHEY, CDR2 SMNVEV (reference sequence). Trimming took off 0 bases at V and 5 bases at J, with 11 bases between the two ends. The CDR3 totals 14 residues. The CDR3 loop is CASSLSGRMNEQYF. The DNA of the CDR3 is TGTGCCAGCAGTTTATCGGGCCGGATGAACGAGCAGTACTTC.

This clone was picked up one time. Here the CDR3 DNA reads TGCGCCAGCAGCTTGGACAGGGGCAGCTCCTACGAGCAGTACTTC. Its translation: CASSLDRGSSYEQYF. The gene calls are TRBV5-1 and TRBJ2-7, with 7 bases matching TRBD1. The germline gives CDR1 SGHRS, CDR2 YFSETQ. CDR3 length: 15 amino acids. The V and J ends lost 0 bases and 0 bases, in that order; junction bases with no gene match: 3. The full variable domain, in which reference TRBV5-1 and TRBJ2-7 provide the parts outside the CDR3, is KAGVTQTPRYLIKTRGQQVTLSCSPISGHRSVSWYQQTPGQGLQFLFEYFSETQRNKGNFPGRFSGRQFSNSRSEMNVSTLELGDSALYLCASSLDRGSSYEQYFGPGTRLTVT.